The clone carrying this TCR beta chain was observed at least ten times. The J segment lost 5 bases and the V segment lost 6 bases, leaving 7 bases of the junction unmatched. The CDR3 sequence is 13 residues long. Germline V gene data show CDR1 as SQVTM and CDR2 as ANQGSEA. This specimen comes from a study of identical twins. TCRdb used MiXCR to reprocess the 5' RACE reads, holding one entry per CDR3 protein. The data show about 730,000 distinct CDR3 sequences, 21% seen once. These same data were also listed under a study on T cells expressing NK-cell markers.

This TCR came from a woman aged 18-29 years in good health. Sequencing input: PBMCs. This chain uses TRBV29-1 with TRBJ2-5; 9 bases align to TRBD2. The CDR3 nucleotides are TGCAGCGTGCGCGGGGGGGCGAGGGAGACCCAGTACTTC. It translates to CSVRGGARETQYF.